The 32 T cell receptor beta chains below come from one sample, sequenced in a study of blood T cell repertoires in COVID-19. This table comes from immunoSEQ multiplex PCR, and its TCRdb copy is limited to in-frame clones, with some not included. This sample carries 160,000 or so clones, approximately 88% of them seen once, and the ten largest clones take 3.5% to 4%. The sample was peripheral blood. The receptors were sampled from a woman in her sixties who had recovered from COVID-19.

The J gene is TRBJ2-5, the V gene TRBV7-9; 7 bases line up with TRBD2. V lost 1 base to trimming and J lost 1 base; unmatched junction nucleotides: 9. Germline loops: CDR1 SEHNR, CDR2 FQNEAQ (reference sequence). The CDR3 is 17 residues long. The CDR3 DNA sequence: TGTGCCAGCAGCTTAGGATCCCAGGGAGGGCTCCAAGAGACCCAGTACTTC. This encodes CASSLGSQGGLQETQYF.

This chain links TRBV5-1 with TRBJ1-6, with no clear D. Germline assignment: CDR1 SGHRS and CDR2 YFSETQ. The CDR3 has 14 amino acids. V dropped 2 bases and J dropped 5 bases, with 8 bases sitting between them. The CDR3 bases are TGCGCCAGCAGCTTTACAGTTAATAATTCACCCCTCCACTTT. This gives the protein CASSFTVNNSPLHF.

The CDR3 nucleotides are TGTGCCAGCAGCACGGGGGGACAGGAGGGGTATGAAAAACTGTTTTTT. Translated: CASSTGGQEGYEKLFF. This chain links TRBV5-4 with TRBJ1-4, with TRBD1 matching over 8 bases. CDR1 is SGHNT and CDR2 is YYREEE in the germline V gene (reference sequence). The trim removed 4 bases at V and 6 bases at J, leaving 11 bases unmatched. The CDR3 consists of 16 residues.

The chain joins TRBV5-1 to TRBJ2-3, with TRBD2 identical over 11 bases. The germline gives CDR1 SGHRS, CDR2 YFSETQ. The J segment lost 2 bases and the V segment lost 4 bases, leaving 6 bases of the junction unmatched. This CDR3 has 16 residues. The CDR3 sequence: CASSQPTSGATDTQYF. CDR3 DNA: TGCGCCAGCAGCCAACCGACTAGCGGGGCCACAGATACGCAGTATTTT.

V gene TRBV6-5 combines with J gene TRBJ1-6; D ambiguous. This CDR3 spans 15 amino acids. Germline V gene sequence: CDR1 MNHEY, CDR2 SVGAGI. With 2 bases removed from V and 4 bases from J, the gap between germline ends came to 9 bases. CDR3 in DNA: TGTGCCAGCAGTTACGACGGGTCGTATAATTCACCCCTCCACTTT. Amino acids: CASSYDGSYNSPLHF.

The chain carries TRBV6-1 and TRBJ1-1; 7 bases match TRBD1. The CDR3 is 15 amino acids. J was trimmed by 1 base and V by 2 bases; bases with no gene match: 4. Germline CDR1 is MNHNS and CDR2 is SASEGT. The CDR3 loop is CASSESWTGNTEAFF. DNA for the CDR3: TGTGCCAGCAGTGAATCATGGACAGGGAACACTGAAGCTTTCTTT.

This chain uses TRBV28 with TRBJ1-1; 9 bases align to TRBD1. The CDR3 length is 14 residues. Germline trimming cut 3 bases from V and 5 bases from J; bases unmatched to any gene: 4. Germline values: CDR1 MDHEN, CDR2 SYDVKM. DNA of the CDR3: TGTGCCAGCAGTTTGACAGGGGGAACTACTGAAGCTTTCTTT. This sequence encodes CASSLTGGTTEAFF.

This chain connects TRBV21-1 to TRBJ1-3; no DNA check was done on the table's D call, TRBD1. TRBV21-1 is classified as a pseudogene. This CDR3 comprises 16 residues. The CDR3 sequence is CASMPGGGASGNTIYF. The CDR3 DNA reads TGTGCCAGCATGCCTGGTGGTGGGGCCTCTGGAAACACCATATATTTT.

The chain has TRBV28 and TRBJ2-1; D is undetermined. Germline assignment: CDR1 MDHEN and CDR2 SYDVKM. The CDR3 extends over 14 amino acids. Deletions cut 2 bases from V and 0 bases from J, with 5 bases between. The CDR3 protein is CASSLTGSYNEQFF. In DNA form, the CDR3 reads TGTGCCAGCAGTTTAACCGGCTCCTACAATGAGCAGTTCTTC.

For this clone: The junction and the germline gene differ at one end; a read error may be behind it. This chain joins TRBV29-1 and TRBJ2-2; a possible D gene is TRBD1 (6 bases). CDR3 length: 14 amino acids. Germline CDR1 and CDR2: SQVTM and ANQGSEA. The CDR3 DNA sequence: TGCAGCGTCGGTACAGGGACGAATACCGGGGAGCTGTTTTTT. It encodes CSVGTGTNTGELFF.

V is TRBV6-1 and J is TRBJ2-5; 13 nucleotides align to TRBD2. The V and J ends lost 6 bases and 4 bases, in that order; junction bases with no gene match: 2. The V gene's germline CDR1 is MNHNS and CDR2 SASEGT. The CDR3 sequence is 14 residues long. The CDR3 sequence is CASRGLAGVETQYF. The CDR3, as DNA: TGTGCCAGCAGAGGACTAGCGGGGGTAGAGACCCAGTACTTC.

This clone has a single count. The chain combines TRBV24-1 with TRBJ2-1; 11 bases are a match to TRBD1. This CDR3 is built from 14 residues. The V gene end was trimmed by 4 bases and the J gene end by 8 bases; junction bases not matched to a gene: 3. From germline, CDR1 is KGHDR and CDR2 SFDVKD. The CDR3 coding sequence is TGTGCCACCAGTGAGAGGACAGGGGGCTATGAGCAGTTCTTC. It specifies CATSERTGGYEQFF.

J is TRBJ2-7 and V is TRBV5-1; D possibly corresponds to TRBD1 (6 bases). Germline lookup yields CDR1 SGHRS and CDR2 YFSETQ. The CDR3 totals 13 residues. Trimming cost V 6 bases and J 1 base, with 11 bases left between them. CDR3 region: CASNQGKSYEQYF. CDR3 DNA sequence: TGCGCCAGCAATCAGGGGAAGTCCTACGAGCAGTACTTC.

CDR3 residues: CASSQVGTGPYGYTF. The CDR3 bases are TGCGCCAGCAGCCAAGTCGGGACAGGGCCCTATGGCTACACCTTC. The chain links TRBV4-1 to TRBJ1-2, with 9 bases fitting TRBD1. The CDR3 has 15 amino acids. V gave up 1 base and J gave up 4 bases; unmatched junction bases: 4. Germline values: CDR1 MGHRA, CDR2 YSYEKL.

This chain uses TRBV5-4 with TRBJ2-5; 9 nucleotides line up with TRBD1. V was pared by 4 bases and J by 5 bases, with 6 bases of the junction left unmatched. Germline V gene data show CDR1 as SGHNT and CDR2 as YYREEE (reference sequence). The CDR3 has 14 amino acids. The DNA of the CDR3 is TGTGCCAGCAGCACGGGACAGGGTTTGGAGACCCAGTACTTC. Translation gives CASSTGQGLETQYF.

The chain links TRBV3-1 (or the pseudogene TRBV3-2) to TRBJ2-3, with 7 bases identical to TRBD2. The V and J ends lost 10 bases and 1 base, in that order; junction bases with no gene match: 14. The V gene's germline CDR1 is LGHDT and CDR2 YNNKEL (reference sequence). The CDR3 is 16 amino acids. DNA of the CDR3: TGTGCCACCTCCCCCCTAGGGGCGGGAGGCACAGATACGCAGTATTTT. Translating it yields CATSPLGAGGTDTQYF.

This rearrangement joins TRBV3-1 (or the pseudogene TRBV3-2) to TRBJ1-1; TRBD1 matches at 7 bases. From germline, CDR1 is LGHDT and CDR2 YNNKEL (reference sequence). V was pared by 1 base and J by 3 bases, with 2 bases of the junction left unmatched. The CDR3 spans 14 residues. CDR3 protein: CASSQGQGDTEAFF. The CDR3 nucleotides read TGTGCCAGCAGCCAAGGACAGGGAGACACTGAAGCTTTCTTT.

V and J are TRBV6-1 and TRBJ2-2, with 10 nucleotides matching TRBD2. V was pared by 3 bases and J by 5 bases, with 9 bases of the junction left unmatched. Germline loops: CDR1 MNHNS, CDR2 SASEGT. The CDR3 loop spans 17 amino acids. The CDR3 DNA sequence: TGTGCCAGCAGTGACATTAGCGGGGGGCCCTTAACCGGGGAGCTGTTTTTT. Translated: CASSDISGGPLTGELFF.

The V and J genes are TRBV19 and TRBJ1-1; the match to TRBD1 covers 8 bases. The ends lost 5 bases at V and 5 bases at J; junction bases unmatched: 10. Germline V gene data show CDR1 as LNHDA and CDR2 as SQIVND (reference sequence). The CDR3 sequence is 15 residues long. The DNA for the CDR3 is TGTGCCAGTAGTGACAAGGACAGGGTTGGGACTGAAGCTTTCTTT. It specifies CASSDKDRVGTEAFF. The full variable domain, completed using reference TRBV19 and TRBJ1-1, is DGGITQSPKYLFRKEGQNVTLSCEQNLNHDAMYWYRQDPGQGLRLIYYSQIVNDFQKGDIAEGYSVSREKKESFPLTVTSAQKNPTAFYLCASSDKDRVGTEAFFGQGTRLTVV.

This clone showed up just a few times. The chain carries TRBV18 and TRBJ2-5, with a possible D match to TRBD2 (5 bases). The CDR3 spans 15 residues. Germline CDR1 and CDR2: KGHSH and LQKENI. V lost 0 bases to trimming and J lost 4 bases, with 12 bases between them. The CDR3 region is CASSPPGSEGETQYF. DNA for the CDR3: TGTGCCAGCTCACCACCGGGATCCGAGGGAGAGACCCAGTACTTC.

This clone was counted between two and nine times. CDR3 sequence (DNA): TGCGCCAGCAGTGGACCACAGGGGAAGGGTGAGACAGATACGCAGTATTTT. The encoded protein is CASSGPQGKGETDTQYF. The rearrangement joins TRBV10-1 to TRBJ2-3; 7 positions match TRBD1. This CDR3 has 17 amino acids. Trimming took 4 bases from V and 3 from J; bases not matched to a gene: 13. Germline V gene data show CDR1 as WNHNN and CDR2 as SYGVQD (reference sequence).

The V call is TRBV7-9, the J call TRBJ1-1; D not resolved. V dropped 3 bases and J dropped 4 bases, with 9 bases sitting between them. Germline V gene data show CDR1 as SEHNR and CDR2 as FQNEAQ (reference sequence). There are 13 residues in the CDR3. CDR3 coding DNA: TGTGCCAGCAGCTTCTCTGAGGGCACTGAAGCTTTCTTT. Its protein product is CASSFSEGTEAFF.

The chain employs TRBV9 and TRBJ1-1; the match to TRBD1 covers 7 bases. This CDR3 region has 16 residues. The V segment lost 0 bases and the J segment 0 bases; nucleotides outside the gene matches: 5. Germline V gene data show CDR1 as SGDLS and CDR2 as YYNGEE. CDR3 sequence: CASSVGTGLMNTEAFF. CDR3 nucleotides: TGTGCCAGCAGCGTAGGGACAGGTTTAATGAACACTGAAGCTTTCTTT.

V gene TRBV6-1 combines with J gene TRBJ1-2, with 7 bases matching TRBD1. CDR1 is MNHNS and CDR2 is SASEGT in the germline V gene. V lost 2 bases to trimming and J lost 5 bases; unmatched junction nucleotides: 5. The CDR3 is 14 residues long. The CDR3 DNA reads as TGTGCCAGCAGTGAACGCCCAGGGGGGTATGGCTACACCTTC. It yields the protein CASSERPGGYGYTF.

This chain links TRBV30 with TRBJ1-4, with 11 positions matching TRBD1. The CDR3 spans 16 residues. Germline V lookup: CDR1 GTSNPN, CDR2 SVGIG (reference sequence). With V trimmed by 0 bases and J by 11 bases, 11 bases remained unmatched. This chain's CDR3 is CAWSVRNRDRGKKLFF. CDR3 bases: TGTGCCTGGAGTGTACGGAACCGGGACAGGGGGAAGAAACTGTTTTTT.

This sequence joins TRBV11-3 and TRBJ2-3; 11 positions agree with TRBD2. CDR1 is SGHNT, CDR2 YENEEA, per germline. V dropped 1 base and J dropped 2; count of bases not matched to a gene: 5. This CDR3 contains 17 residues. This chain's CDR3 is CASSLGLLAGVTDTQYF. CDR3 nucleotide sequence: TGTGCCAGCAGCTTAGGTTTACTAGCGGGGGTCACAGATACGCAGTATTTT.

The chain employs TRBV5-1 and TRBJ2-5; 7 nucleotides match TRBD2. The germline gives CDR1 SGHRS, CDR2 YFSETQ. V lost 5 bases and J lost 5; bases outside the gene matches: 9. The CDR3 is made up of 14 amino acids. The CDR3 sequence is CASSLIGGSETQYF. CDR3 bases: TGCGCCAGCAGTCTCATCGGGGGGTCGGAGACCCAGTACTTC.

This clone was detected only once. J is TRBJ1-2 and V is TRBV11-2; 9 nucleotides agree with TRBD1. There are 17 residues in the CDR3. Losses at the gene ends were 5 bases for V and 0 bases for J; bases not matched to a gene: 10. CDR1 is SGHAT and CDR2 is FQNNGV in the germline V gene. CDR3 amino acids: CASSAYRGLLPNYGYTF. DNA for the CDR3: TGTGCCAGCAGCGCGTACAGGGGGCTCCTTCCTAACTATGGCTACACCTTC.

The chain has TRBV5-5 and TRBJ1-1, with D perhaps TRBD1 (5 bases). The CDR3 contains 13 residues. V was shortened by 2 bases and J by 3 bases, with 8 bases between the two germline ends. In germline, CDR1 is SGHKS, CDR2 YYEKEE (reference sequence). Here the CDR3 DNA reads TGTGCCAGCAGCTTCCCGGGGGACACTGAAGCTTTCTTT. Translated, it gives CASSFPGDTEAFF. Combining the CDR3 with reference TRBV5-5 and TRBJ1-1 gives the whole variable domain DAGVTQSPTHLIKTRGQQVTLRCSPISGHKSVSWYQQVLGQGPQFIFQYYEKEERGRGNFPDRFSARQFPNYSSELNVNALLLGDSALYLCASSFPGDTEAFFGQGTRLTVV.

This rearrangement joins TRBV19 to TRBJ1-5; D possibly corresponds to TRBD1 (5 bases). CDR1 LNHDA and CDR2 SQIVND come from the germline V gene (reference sequence). This CDR3 contains 14 residues. The V end was cut by 7 bases, the J end by 2 bases, with 12 bases between. The chain's CDR3 is CASTSGRGNQPQHF. The CDR3 region has the DNA TGTGCCAGTACTTCAGGGCGAGGCAATCAGCCCCAGCATTTT.

The V call is TRBV15, the J call TRBJ2-7; a weak D match, TRBD1 (7 bases). The germline V gene has CDR1 LNHNV and CDR2 YYDKDF (reference sequence). This CDR3 has 14 residues. V was pared by 1 base and J by 5 bases, with 12 bases between. The DNA for the CDR3 is TGTGCCACCAGCAGAGCAGGGGGGTCCGACGAGCAGTACTTC. Residues: CATSRAGGSDEQYF.

The chain carries TRBV5-1 and TRBJ1-2; D is perhaps TRBD1 (6 bases). Germline-derived CDR1 and CDR2 are SGHRS and YFSETQ. The V gene lost 4 bases and the J gene lost 0 bases, with 10 bases spanning the gap. CDR3 size: 14 residues. CDR3 DNA: TGCGCCAGCAGCCTGGACAGTCCTAACTATGGCTACACCTTC. Protein product: CASSLDSPNYGYTF.